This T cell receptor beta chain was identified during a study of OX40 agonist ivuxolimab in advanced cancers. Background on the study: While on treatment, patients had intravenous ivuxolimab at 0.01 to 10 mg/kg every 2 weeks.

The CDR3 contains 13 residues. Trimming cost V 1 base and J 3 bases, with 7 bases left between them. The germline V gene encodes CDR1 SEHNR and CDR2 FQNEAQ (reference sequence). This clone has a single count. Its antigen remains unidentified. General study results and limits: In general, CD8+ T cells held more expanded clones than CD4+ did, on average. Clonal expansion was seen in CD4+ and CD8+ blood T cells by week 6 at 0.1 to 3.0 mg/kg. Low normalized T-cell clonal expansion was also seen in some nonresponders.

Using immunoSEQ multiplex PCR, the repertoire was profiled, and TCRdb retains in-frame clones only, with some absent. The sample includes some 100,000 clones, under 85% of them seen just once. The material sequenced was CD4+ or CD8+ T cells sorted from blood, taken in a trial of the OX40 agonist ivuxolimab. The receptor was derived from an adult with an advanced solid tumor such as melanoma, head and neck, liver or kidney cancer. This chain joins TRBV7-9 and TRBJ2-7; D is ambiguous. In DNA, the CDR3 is TGTGCCAGCAGCTTAGTCGGAGACTACGAGCAGTACTTC. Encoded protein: CASSLVGDYEQYF.